One TCR beta chain is described in this entry. The sample originates from a study of blood T cell repertoires in COVID-19. The repertoire was sequenced with immunoSEQ multiplex PCR; TCRdb's copy has only in-frame clones and lacks some. The sample includes roughly 240,000 clones, 70% to 90% seen only once; the top ten take over 7.5%. The germline gives CDR1 SGHKS, CDR2 YYEKEE (reference sequence). The V segment lost 4 bases and the J segment 1 base; nucleotides outside the gene matches: 5. There are 15 residues in the CDR3. The TCR sequence derives from a woman aged 45-59 years with acute COVID-19. The V and J genes are TRBV5-5 and TRBJ1-2, with 9 bases matching TRBD1. The sequencing input was PBMCs or T cells enriched from blood (not recorded which). CDR3 residues: CASSEGQGINYGYTF. Here the CDR3 DNA reads TGTGCCAGCAGCGAGGGACAGGGAATTAACTATGGCTACACCTTC.